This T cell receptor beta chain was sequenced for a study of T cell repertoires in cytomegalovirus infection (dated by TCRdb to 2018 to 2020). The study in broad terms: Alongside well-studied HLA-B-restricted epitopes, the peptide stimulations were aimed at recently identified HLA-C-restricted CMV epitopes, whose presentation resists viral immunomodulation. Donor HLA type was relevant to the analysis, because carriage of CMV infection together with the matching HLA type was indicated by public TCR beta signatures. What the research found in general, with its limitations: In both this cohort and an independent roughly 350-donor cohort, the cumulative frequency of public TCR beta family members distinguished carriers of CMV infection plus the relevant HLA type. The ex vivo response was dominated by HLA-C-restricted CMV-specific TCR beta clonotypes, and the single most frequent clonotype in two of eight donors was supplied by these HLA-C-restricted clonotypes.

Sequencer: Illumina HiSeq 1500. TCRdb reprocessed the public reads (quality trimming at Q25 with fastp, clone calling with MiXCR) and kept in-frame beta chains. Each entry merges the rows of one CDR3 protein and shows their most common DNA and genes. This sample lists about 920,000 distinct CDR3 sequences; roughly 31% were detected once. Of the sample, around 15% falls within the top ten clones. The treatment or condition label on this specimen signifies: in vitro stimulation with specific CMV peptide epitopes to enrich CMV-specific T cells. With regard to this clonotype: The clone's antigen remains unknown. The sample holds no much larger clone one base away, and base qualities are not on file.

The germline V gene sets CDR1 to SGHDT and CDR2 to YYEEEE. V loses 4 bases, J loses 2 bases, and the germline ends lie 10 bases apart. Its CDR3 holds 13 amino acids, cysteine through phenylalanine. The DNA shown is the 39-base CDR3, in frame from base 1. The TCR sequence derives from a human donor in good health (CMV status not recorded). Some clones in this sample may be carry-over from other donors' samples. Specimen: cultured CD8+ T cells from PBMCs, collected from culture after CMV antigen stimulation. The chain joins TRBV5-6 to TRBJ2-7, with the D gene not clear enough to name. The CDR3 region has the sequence CASSPQRPYEQYF. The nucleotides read TGTGCCAGCAGCCCGCAGAGACCCTACGAGCAGTACTTC.